Below, 10 T cell receptor beta chains from the same sample are listed, as sequenced in a study of neoadjuvant anti-PD-1 for oral cavity cancer. Some clones are missing from TCRdb's copy, which holds only in-frame ones; the method was immunoSEQ multiplex PCR. The table has 9,300 or so clones, 75% to 85% seen once. Regarding time point: after neoadjuvant nivolumab, at surgical resection. Source: PBMCs, taken after nivolumab (anti-PD-1) treatment. These TCRs come from a person aged 35-80 years with oral cavity squamous cell carcinoma.

The chain recombines TRBV6-6 with TRBJ2-5; 8 bases match TRBD1. The J call may not be correct, given that the DNA end is closer to TRBJ2-7. The CDR3 runs 13 residues. Germline V CDR1 and CDR2: MNHNY, SVGAGI (reference sequence). CDR3 loop: CASSSGGLYEQYF. The DNA for the CDR3 is TGTGCCAGCAGTTCAGGGGGCCTCTACGAGCAGTACTTC.

This chain connects TRBV9 to TRBJ1-6; a weak D match, TRBD1 (6 bases). The CDR3 spans 14 residues. V lost 4 bases, J lost 9 bases, and 14 bases lay in between. The germline V gene has CDR1 SGDLS and CDR2 YYNGEE. The DNA for the CDR3 is TGTGCCAGCAGCTCCAGACAGGAGGGTTCACCCCTCCACTTT. This gives the protein CASSSRQEGSPLHF. The full variable domain, rest sourced from reference TRBV9 and TRBJ1-6, is DSGVTQTPKHLITATGQRVTLRCSPRSGDLSVYWYQQSLDQGLQFLIQYYNGEERAKGNILERFSAQQFPDLHSELNLSSLELGDSALYFCASSSRQEGSPLHFGNGTRLTVT.

V usage is TRBV15 and J usage is TRBJ2-7; D is undetermined. The CDR3 totals 12 residues. From germline, CDR1 is LNHNV and CDR2 YYDKDF (reference sequence). V lost 0 bases to trimming and J lost 6 bases, with 6 bases between them. CDR3 coding DNA: TGTGCCACCAGCAGAGAGGGGATCGAGCAGTACTTC. This encodes CATSREGIEQYF. Full variable domain (remainder filled in from reference TRBV15 and TRBJ2-7): DAMVIQNPRYQVTQFGKPVTLSCSQTLNHNVMYWYQQKSSQAPKLLFHYYDKDFNNEADTPDNFQSRRPNTSFCFLDIRSPGLGDTAMYLCATSREGIEQYFGPGTRLTVT.

The rearrangement joins TRBV9 to TRBJ1-2; D gene unclear. The CDR3 runs 14 residues. From germline, CDR1 is SGDLS and CDR2 YYNGEE. Trimming left V 0 bases short and J 4 bases short, with 10 bases between. CDR3 protein: CASSVDWRSYGYTF. The CDR3 DNA reads TGTGCCAGCAGCGTAGATTGGCGGAGCTATGGCTACACCTTC.

The V call is TRBV25-1, the J call TRBJ1-2; 7 positions match TRBD1. Germline V gene sequence: CDR1 MGHDK, CDR2 SYGVNS. The V gene end was trimmed by 4 bases and the J gene end by 4 bases; junction bases not matched to a gene: 3. The CDR3 runs to 13 residues. This CDR3 is CASSGGTAYGYTF. CDR3 DNA sequence: TGTGCCAGCAGTGGCGGGACAGCCTATGGCTACACCTTC.

This clone was recorded once. V is TRBV11-2 and J is TRBJ1-1, with D possibly matching TRBD1 (6 bases). The V gene's germline CDR1 is SGHAT and CDR2 FQNNGV. The CDR3 sequence is 12 residues long. Trimming cost V 3 bases and J 8 bases, with 10 bases left between them. CDR3: CASSFAGTEAFF. CDR3 nucleotides: TGTGCCAGCAGCTTCGCGGGGACAGAAGCTTTCTTT. The variable domain in full, with the rest retrieved from reference TRBV11-2 and TRBJ1-1, is EAGVAQSPRYKIIEKRQSVAFWCNPISGHATLYWYQQILGQGPKLLIQFQNNGVVDDSQLPKDRFSAERLKGVDSTLKIQPAKLEDSAVYLCASSFAGTEAFFGQGTRLTVV.

The chain carries TRBV5-4 and TRBJ1-1; 9 nucleotides line up with TRBD1. CDR1 and CDR2 from the germline V gene are SGHNT and YYREEE (reference sequence). This CDR3 has 13 amino acids. Trimming took 2 bases from V and 6 from J; bases not matched to a gene: 2. The chain's CDR3 is CASSLQGAAEAFF. The CDR3 DNA reads TGTGCCAGCAGCTTACAGGGGGCCGCTGAAGCTTTCTTT.

This clone was seen a handful of times. The chain links TRBV27 to TRBJ2-7, with D hard to call. The germline V and J ends were trimmed by 5 bases and 0 bases, with 11 bases remaining between them. The CDR3 totals 14 residues. The germline V gene encodes CDR1 MNHEY and CDR2 SMNVEV (reference sequence). Written as DNA, the CDR3 is TGTGCCAGCAGTCCCTACACTACCTCCTACGAGCAGTACTTC. Its protein product is CASSPYTTSYEQYF.

The V and J genes are TRBV4-2 and TRBJ2-5; 11 nucleotides match TRBD2. Per germline, CDR1 LGHNA and CDR2 YNFKEQ. Trimming took 1 base from V and 6 from J; bases not matched to a gene: 10. The CDR3 has 17 amino acids. CDR3 sequence (DNA): TGTGCCAGCAGCCAAGCTGCCAATAGCGGGGGGGCGCAGACCCAGTACTTC. Its translation: CASSQAANSGGAQTQYF.

CDR3 sequence reads: CASRPGQLSYNEQFF. The CDR3 coding sequence is TGTGCCAGCAGACCGGGACAGTTAAGCTACAATGAGCAGTTCTTC. The chain uses TRBV6-5 and TRBJ2-1, with 7 bases matching TRBD1. V was pared by 6 bases and J by 3 bases, with 8 bases of the junction left unmatched. This CDR3 comprises 15 residues. The V gene's germline CDR1 is MNHEY and CDR2 SVGAGI.